One sample yielded the 27 T cell receptor beta chains listed below, sequenced in a study of blood T cell repertoires in COVID-19. Using immunoSEQ multiplex PCR, the repertoire was profiled, and TCRdb retains in-frame clones only, with some absent. The sample holds about 56,000 clones, roughly 78% seen once. The sample taken for sequencing was peripheral blood. The receptors were sampled from a woman older than 75 with acute or convalescent COVID-19.

V is TRBV10-2 and J is TRBJ2-3; a possible D gene is TRBD2 (5 bases). CDR3 length: 17 residues. The V end lost 6 bases, the J end lost 1 base, and 20 bases lay between the germline ends. Germline CDR1 WSHSY, CDR2 SAAADI. The CDR3 DNA reads TGCGCCAGCAGGGAGACCGGGAAAGCAAGCGGCACAGATACGCAGTATTTT. Amino acid sequence: CASRETGKASGTDTQYF.

V is TRBV7-9 and J is TRBJ1-2, with 7 positions matching TRBD1. Losses at the gene ends were 5 bases for V and 0 bases for J; bases not matched to a gene: 12. This CDR3 spans 17 amino acids. Germline V gene data show CDR1 as SEHNR and CDR2 as FQNEAQ (reference sequence). The CDR3 DNA reads TGTGCCAGCAGCCAACTCCGGGACAGATTATCTAACTATGGCTACACCTTC. It is translated as CASSQLRDRLSNYGYTF.

The chain employs TRBV2 and TRBJ1-5; TRBD1 is a possible D gene (5 bases). The length of the CDR3 is 14 residues. The ends were cut back, 6 bases at V and 7 bases at J, with 16 bases in the middle. Germline V lookup: CDR1 SNHLY, CDR2 FYNNEI. The CDR3 bases are TGTGCCAGCAGGCAAATCCGGGAGGGGCAGCCCCAGCATTTT. Protein: CASRQIREGQPQHF. The full variable domain, rest sourced from reference TRBV2 and TRBJ1-5, is EPEVTQTPSHQVTQMGQEVILRCVPISNHLYFYWYRQILGQKVEFLVSFYNNEISEKSEIFDDQFSVERPDGSNFTLKIRSTKLEDSAMYFCASRQIREGQPQHFGDGTRLSIL.

The CDR3 sequence is CASSTRTSGGAGELFF. CDR3 nucleotide sequence: TGTGCCAGCAGCACCCGGACTAGCGGTGGGGCCGGGGAGCTGTTTTTT. V and J are TRBV5-4 and TRBJ2-2, with 10 bases identical to TRBD2. This CDR3 is 16 amino acids long. Germline V gene data show CDR1 as SGHNT and CDR2 as YYREEE (reference sequence). The V and J ends lost 4 bases and 6 bases, in that order; junction bases with no gene match: 9.

The chain links TRBV2 to TRBJ2-5; the D gene is possibly TRBD2 (6 bases). V was trimmed by 8 bases and J by 4 bases, leaving 11 bases between them. CDR1 is SNHLY and CDR2 is FYNNEI in the germline V gene. The CDR3 has 12 residues. The CDR3 sequence is CASHRLGETQYF. The CDR3 region has the DNA TGTGCCAGCCACCGACTAGGAGAGACCCAGTACTTC.

The chain couples TRBV2 to TRBJ1-1; 7 positions match TRBD1. V lost 6 bases and J lost 7; bases outside the gene matches: 5. The CDR3 spans 12 residues. Germline V CDR1 and CDR2: SNHLY, FYNNEI. DNA of the CDR3: TGTGCCAGCAGAGGACAGGACCGTGAAGCTTTCTTT. It yields the protein CASRGQDREAFF.

The V gene is TRBV5-1, the J gene TRBJ2-6; possible D gene TRBD1, 6 bases. Germline V gives CDR1 SGHRS, CDR2 YFSETQ. V gave up 2 bases and J gave up 0 bases, with 15 bases separating them. CDR3 length equals 18 residues. The CDR3 DNA reads as TGCGCCAGCAGCTTATTCACAGGGACACTCTCTGGGGCCAACGTCCTGACTTTC. Its translation: CASSLFTGTLSGANVLTF.

CDR3 region: CASSLSGTIGETQYF. The DNA of the CDR3 is TGTGCCAGCAGCTTGAGCGGGACCATTGGGGAGACCCAGTACTTC. This rearrangement joins TRBV5-5 to TRBJ2-5; 7 positions match TRBD2. The V and J ends lost 1 base and 5 bases, in that order; junction bases with no gene match: 8. CDR3 length: 15 amino acids. The germline CDR1 and CDR2 sequences are SGHKS and YYEKEE (reference sequence). Full variable domain (remainder filled in from reference TRBV5-5 and TRBJ2-5): DAGVTQSPTHLIKTRGQQVTLRCSPISGHKSVSWYQQVLGQGPQFIFQYYEKEERGRGNFPDRFSARQFPNYSSELNVNALLLGDSALYLCASSLSGTIGETQYFGPGTRLLVL.

The chain uses TRBV5-1 and TRBJ2-3; TRBD1 matches 11 bases. The CDR3 loop spans 14 amino acids. From germline, CDR1 is SGHRS and CDR2 YFSETQ. V lost 4 bases, J lost 6 bases, and 4 bases stayed unmatched. In DNA, the CDR3 is TGCGCCAGCAGCCACCGGGACAGGGGGGATACGCAGTATTTT. Translated, it gives CASSHRDRGDTQYF.

The chain recombines TRBV5-1 with TRBJ1-2, with D possibly matching TRBD1 (6 bases). The germline CDR1 and CDR2 sequences are SGHRS and YFSETQ. V lost 4 bases and J 5 bases, leaving 18 bases between the germline ends. The CDR3 consists of 15 residues. CDR3: CASSADRSGFYGYTF. In nucleotides, the CDR3 is TGCGCCAGCAGCGCCGACAGGAGCGGTTTTTATGGCTACACCTTC.

J is TRBJ2-7 and V is TRBV5-1, with 8 bases that match TRBD1. The CDR3 sequence is 16 residues long. V lost 2 bases to trimming and J lost 2 bases; unmatched junction nucleotides: 9. Germline V gene data show CDR1 as SGHRS and CDR2 as YFSETQ. Here the CDR3 reads CASSLAGTGITYEQYF. The DNA for the CDR3 is TGCGCCAGCAGCTTAGCCGGGACAGGAATCACCTACGAGCAGTACTTC.

This rearrangement joins TRBV27 to TRBJ2-7; 8 nucleotides match TRBD2. Germline lookup yields CDR1 MNHEY and CDR2 SMNVEV (reference sequence). The CDR3 is made up of 15 amino acids. J was trimmed by 7 bases and V by 5 bases; bases with no gene match: 13. The CDR3 here is CASSDITSGPGEQYF. In DNA form, the CDR3 reads TGTGCCAGCAGTGATATTACTAGCGGACCGGGTGAGCAGTACTTC.

The chain employs TRBV7-2 and TRBJ2-3; D gene ambiguous. This CDR3 spans 16 amino acids. V dropped 1 base and J dropped 4 bases, with 15 bases sitting between them. The germline gives CDR1 SGHTA, CDR2 FQGNSA. Here the CDR3 DNA reads TGTGCCAGCAGCTTAGGGGCACTTACCCCGTCAGATACGCAGTATTTT. Protein product: CASSLGALTPSDTQYF.

The rearrangement joins TRBV9 to TRBJ2-3, with 8 nucleotides matching TRBD2. V shed 0 bases, J shed 6 bases, and the junction held 9 bases outside the gene matches. The CDR3 totals 16 residues. Germline CDR1 SGDLS, CDR2 YYNGEE. The CDR3 nucleotides read TGTGCCAGCAGCGTAGTCGGTAGCGGGAATACGGATACGCAGTATTTT. It specifies CASSVVGSGNTDTQYF.

The chain joins TRBV2 to TRBJ1-6, with D hard to call. The germline V gene has CDR1 SNHLY and CDR2 FYNNEI. V dropped 4 bases and J dropped 0 bases, with 7 bases sitting between them. This CDR3 comprises 15 residues. The CDR3 protein is CASSGGSSYNSPLHF. CDR3 DNA: TGTGCCAGCAGTGGTGGGAGCTCCTATAATTCACCCCTCCACTTT.

The CDR3 loop is CATSRDRAWGTEAFF. CDR3 nucleotides: TGTGCCACCAGCAGAGACAGGGCATGGGGCACTGAAGCTTTCTTT. V gene TRBV15 combines with J gene TRBJ1-1; TRBD1 is a possible D gene (5 bases). V lost 0 bases and J lost 4, with 12 bases in between. This CDR3 spans 15 amino acids. CDR1 LNHNV and CDR2 YYDKDF come from the germline V gene (reference sequence).

CDR3 sequence (DNA): TGTGCCAGCAGCCTCGGGATGAACTATGGCTACACCTTC. Its protein product is CASSLGMNYGYTF. The chain links TRBV7-8 to TRBJ1-2; D unresolved. The CDR3 has 13 amino acids. Germline V CDR1 and CDR2: SGHVS, FQNEAQ. Trimming removed 5 bases at V and 2 bases at J, with 9 bases between.

DNA of the CDR3: TGTGCCAGCAGCGCTAGGGTGCAGGACAGGGGGCTGGAAGAAAAACTGTTTTTT. This gives the protein CASSARVQDRGLEEKLFF. The chain uses TRBV7-9 and TRBJ1-4, with 11 bases matching TRBD1. With 5 bases clipped from V and 8 bases from J, the junction kept 16 bases outside the gene matches. This CDR3 spans 18 amino acids. Germline V CDR1 and CDR2: SEHNR, FQNEAQ (reference sequence). Filled out from reference TRBV7-9 and TRBJ1-4, the complete variable domain reads DTGVSQNPRHKITKRGQNVTFRCDPISEHNRLYWYRQTLGQGPEFLTYFQNEAQLEKSRLLSDRFSAERPKGSFSTLEIQRTEQGDSAMYLCASSARVQDRGLEEKLFFGSGTQLSVL.

This rearrangement joins TRBV30 to TRBJ2-7, with 8 bases lining up with TRBD1. CDR3 length equals 12 residues. Germline assignment: CDR1 GTSNPN and CDR2 SVGIG (reference sequence). V lost 1 base and J lost 6; bases outside the gene matches: 2. CDR3 sequence (DNA): TGTGCCTGGAGTGCGACAGGGGCCGAGCAGTACTTC. Translated: CAWSATGAEQYF.

The chain joins TRBV7-2 to TRBJ2-1; 8 nucleotides line up with TRBD2. This CDR3 contains 16 residues. Germline V lookup: CDR1 SGHTA, CDR2 FQGNSA. J lost 0 bases, V lost 2 bases, and 3 bases had no gene match. The CDR3 loop is CASSLLGTSSYNEQFF. The CDR3 DNA sequence: TGTGCCAGCAGCTTACTCGGGACTAGCTCCTACAATGAGCAGTTCTTC.

V and J are TRBV7-3 and TRBJ2-5; 13 nucleotides line up with TRBD2. This CDR3 contains 18 residues. V dropped 4 bases and J dropped 4; count of bases not matched to a gene: 12. Germline V CDR1 and CDR2: SGHTA, FQGTGA. The DNA for the CDR3 is TGTGCCAGCAGCTCTGGACTAGCGGGAGCCGGGGGGCGAGAGACCCAGTACTTC. It yields the protein CASSSGLAGAGGRETQYF. The full variable domain, with the rest looked up from reference TRBV7-3 and TRBJ2-5, is GAGVSQTPSNKVTEKGKYVELRCDPISGHTALYWYRQSLGQGPEFLIYFQGTGAADDSGLPNDRFFAVRPEGSVSTLKIQRTERGDSAVYLCASSSGLAGAGGRETQYFGPGTRLLVL.

J is TRBJ2-1 and V is TRBV10-2; the match to TRBD1 covers 9 bases. The CDR3 runs 14 residues. Trimming took 5 bases from V and 8 from J; bases not matched to a gene: 7. Germline assignment: CDR1 WSHSY and CDR2 SAAADI. CDR3 DNA sequence: TGCGCCAGCAGTTCGGACAGGGGATCGTATGAGCAGTTCTTC. This gives the protein CASSSDRGSYEQFF.

The V and J genes are TRBV14 and TRBJ1-4; 9 nucleotides agree with TRBD1. Germline V gene lookup returns CDR1 SGHDN and CDR2 FVKESK. The CDR3 spans 14 residues. Unmatched junction bases numbered 2, after V lost 1 base and J lost 8 bases. Written as DNA, the CDR3 is TGTGCCAGCAGCCAAGGAGACAGGGGGGAAAAACTGTTTTTT. It translates to CASSQGDRGEKLFF. Variable domain in full (rest from reference TRBV14 and TRBJ1-4): EAGVTQFPSHSVIEKGQTVTLRCDPISGHDNLYWYRRVMGKEIKFLLHFVKESKQDESGMPNNRFLAERTGGTYSTLKVQPAELEDSGVYFCASSQGDRGEKLFFGSGTQLSVL.

This clone was recorded a few times. V usage is TRBV5-5 and J usage is TRBJ2-1; tentatively, D is TRBD1 (6 bases). Germline assignment: CDR1 SGHKS and CDR2 YYEKEE (reference sequence). The CDR3 is made up of 15 amino acids. Between the trimmed V and J ends, which lost 1 base and 7 bases, there was a span of 15 bases. This CDR3 reads CASSLRQGRLNEQFF. CDR3 nucleotide sequence: TGTGCCAGCAGCTTGCGGCAGGGGCGGTTAAATGAGCAGTTCTTC.

The rearrangement uses TRBV19 and TRBJ1-6; TRBD1 matches at 9 bases. The germline CDR1 and CDR2 sequences are LNHDA and SQIVND (reference sequence). The CDR3 totals 16 residues. Trimming cost V 7 bases and J 4 bases; bases outside gene matches: 8. CDR3 bases: TGTGCCAGTACCCGACGGACAGGGGTTTATAATTCACCCCTCCACTTT. The encoded protein is CASTRRTGVYNSPLHF.

This clone was picked up a small number of times. This chain joins TRBV4-1 and TRBJ2-1; 11 nucleotides line up with TRBD2. V was pared by 2 bases and J by 7 bases, with 10 bases of the junction left unmatched. CDR1 MGHRA and CDR2 YSYEKL come from the germline V gene. The CDR3 totals 17 residues. CDR3 sequence reads: CASSQSGLAGRANEQFF. In nucleotides, the CDR3 is TGCGCCAGCAGCCAATCCGGACTAGCGGGTAGGGCTAATGAGCAGTTCTTC.

The chain links TRBV3-1 (or the pseudogene TRBV3-2) to TRBJ1-2; 8 bases map to TRBD1. The CDR3 is 14 amino acids. Germline lookup yields CDR1 LGHDT and CDR2 YNNKEL (reference sequence). The ends lost 8 bases at V and 7 bases at J; junction bases unmatched: 12. In nucleotides, the CDR3 is TGTGCCAGCCGGTCCCCGGGACAGGTGTCTGGCTACACCTTC. This codes for CASRSPGQVSGYTF.